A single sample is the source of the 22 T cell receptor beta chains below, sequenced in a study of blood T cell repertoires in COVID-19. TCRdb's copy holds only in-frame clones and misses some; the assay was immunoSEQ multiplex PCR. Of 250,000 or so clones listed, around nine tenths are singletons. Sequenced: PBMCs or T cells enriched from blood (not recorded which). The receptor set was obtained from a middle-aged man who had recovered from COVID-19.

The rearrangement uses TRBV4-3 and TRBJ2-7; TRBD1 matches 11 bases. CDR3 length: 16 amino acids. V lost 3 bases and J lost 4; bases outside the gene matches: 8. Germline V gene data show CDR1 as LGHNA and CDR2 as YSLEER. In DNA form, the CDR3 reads TGCGCCAGCAGCCAGAAGTACGGGACAGGGGGTTACGAGCAGTACTTC. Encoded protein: CASSQKYGTGGYEQYF.

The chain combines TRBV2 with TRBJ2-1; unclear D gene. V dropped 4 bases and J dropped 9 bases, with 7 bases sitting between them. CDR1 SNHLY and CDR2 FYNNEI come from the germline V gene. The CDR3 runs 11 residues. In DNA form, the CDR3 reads TGTGCCAGCAGTGTTTGGAGTGAGCAGTTCTTC. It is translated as CASSVWSEQFF.

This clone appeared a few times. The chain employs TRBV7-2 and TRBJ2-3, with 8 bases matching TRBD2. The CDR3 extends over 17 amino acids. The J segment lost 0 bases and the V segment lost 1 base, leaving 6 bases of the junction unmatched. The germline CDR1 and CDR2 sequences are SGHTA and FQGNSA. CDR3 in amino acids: CASSLVGSGASTDTQYF. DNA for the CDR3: TGTGCCAGCAGCTTAGTTGGTAGCGGGGCTAGCACAGATACGCAGTATTTT.

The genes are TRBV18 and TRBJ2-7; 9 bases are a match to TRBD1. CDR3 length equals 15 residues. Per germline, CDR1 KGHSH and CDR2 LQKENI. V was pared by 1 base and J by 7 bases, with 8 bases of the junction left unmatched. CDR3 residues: CASSPLRTDRGEQYF. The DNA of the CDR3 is TGTGCCAGCTCACCACTTCGGACAGACAGGGGGGAGCAGTACTTC.

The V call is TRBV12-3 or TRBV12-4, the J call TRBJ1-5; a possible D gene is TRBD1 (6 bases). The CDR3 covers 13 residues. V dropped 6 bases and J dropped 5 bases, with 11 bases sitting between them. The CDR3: CASSRQEYQPQHF. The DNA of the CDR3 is TGTGCCAGCAGCCGACAGGAGTATCAGCCCCAGCATTTT.

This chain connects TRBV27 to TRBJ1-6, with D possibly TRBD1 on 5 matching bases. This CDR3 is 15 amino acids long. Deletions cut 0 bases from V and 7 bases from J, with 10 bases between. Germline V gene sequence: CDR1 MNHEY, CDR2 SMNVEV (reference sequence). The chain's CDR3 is CASSLSTAGNSPLHF. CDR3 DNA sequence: TGTGCCAGCAGTTTATCGACAGCAGGGAATTCACCCCTCCACTTT.

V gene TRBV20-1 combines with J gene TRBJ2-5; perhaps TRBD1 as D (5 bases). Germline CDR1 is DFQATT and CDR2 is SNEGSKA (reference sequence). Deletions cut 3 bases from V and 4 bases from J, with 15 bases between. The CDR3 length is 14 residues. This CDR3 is CSASSRVARETQYF. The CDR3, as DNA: TGCAGTGCTAGTTCCAGGGTTGCACGAGAGACCCAGTACTTC.

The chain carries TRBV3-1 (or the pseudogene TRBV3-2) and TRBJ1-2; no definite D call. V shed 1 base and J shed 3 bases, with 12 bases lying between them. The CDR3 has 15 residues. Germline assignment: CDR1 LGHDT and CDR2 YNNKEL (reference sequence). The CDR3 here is CASSQASDGYYGYTF. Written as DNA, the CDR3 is TGTGCCAGCAGCCAAGCTAGCGACGGTTACTATGGCTACACCTTC.

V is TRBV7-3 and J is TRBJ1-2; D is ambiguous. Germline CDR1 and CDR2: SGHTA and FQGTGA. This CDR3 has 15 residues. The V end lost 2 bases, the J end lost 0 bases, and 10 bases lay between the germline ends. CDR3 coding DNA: TGTGCCAGCAGCTTATACGAGTCGTCTAACTATGGCTACACCTTC. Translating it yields CASSLYESSNYGYTF.

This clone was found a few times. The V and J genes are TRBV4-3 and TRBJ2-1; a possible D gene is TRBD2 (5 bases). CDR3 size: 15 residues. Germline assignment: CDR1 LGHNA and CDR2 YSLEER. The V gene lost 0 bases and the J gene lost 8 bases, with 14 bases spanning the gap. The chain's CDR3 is CASSQDSLGLYEQFF. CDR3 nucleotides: TGCGCCAGCAGCCAAGATTCACTAGGTTTGTATGAGCAGTTCTTC.

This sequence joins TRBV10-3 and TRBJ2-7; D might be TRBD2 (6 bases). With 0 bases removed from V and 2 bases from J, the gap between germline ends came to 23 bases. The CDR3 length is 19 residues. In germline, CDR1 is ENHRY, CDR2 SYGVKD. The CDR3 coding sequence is TGTGCCATCAGTGAGTCATTCGAGGTGTCAGGGAGGAAGCCCTACGAGCAGTACTTC. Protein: CAISESFEVSGRKPYEQYF.

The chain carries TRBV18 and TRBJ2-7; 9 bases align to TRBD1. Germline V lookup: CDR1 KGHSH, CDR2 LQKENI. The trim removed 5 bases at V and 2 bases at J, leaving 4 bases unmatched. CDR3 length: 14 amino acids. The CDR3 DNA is TGTGCCAGCTCAATACAGGGGGCTACCTACGAGCAGTACTTC. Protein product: CASSIQGATYEQYF.

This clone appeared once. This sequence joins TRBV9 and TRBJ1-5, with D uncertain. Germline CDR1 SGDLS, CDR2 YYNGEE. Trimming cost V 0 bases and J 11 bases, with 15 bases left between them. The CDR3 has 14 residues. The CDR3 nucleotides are TGTGCCAGCAGCGTAGATTCGTACGGGATAGCCCAGCATTTT. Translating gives CASSVDSYGIAQHF.

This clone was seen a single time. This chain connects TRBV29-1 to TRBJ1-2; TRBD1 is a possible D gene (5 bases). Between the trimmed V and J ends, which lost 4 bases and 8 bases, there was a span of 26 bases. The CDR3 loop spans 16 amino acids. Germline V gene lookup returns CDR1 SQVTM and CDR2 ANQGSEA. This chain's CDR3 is CSVVSFAEKSGDGYTF. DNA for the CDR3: TGCAGCGTTGTAAGTTTCGCCGAAAAGTCGGGGGACGGCTACACCTTC.

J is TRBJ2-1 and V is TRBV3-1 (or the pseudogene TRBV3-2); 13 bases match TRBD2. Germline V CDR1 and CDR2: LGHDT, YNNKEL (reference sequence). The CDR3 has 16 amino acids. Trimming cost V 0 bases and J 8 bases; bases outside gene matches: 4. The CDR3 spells CASSQDQGLAGYEQFF. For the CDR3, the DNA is TGTGCCAGCAGCCAAGATCAGGGACTAGCGGGGTATGAGCAGTTCTTC.

CDR3 DNA: TGCGCCAGCAGCCTACCATTGGGACAAGGTAAAAATGAGCAGTTCTTC. Translating it yields CASSLPLGQGKNEQFF. This rearrangement joins TRBV4-1 to TRBJ2-1; a possible D gene is TRBD1 (6 bases). Germline CDR1 is MGHRA and CDR2 is YSYEKL. Trimming pared 4 bases from V and 7 bases from J, leaving 20 bases between. The CDR3 loop spans 16 amino acids.

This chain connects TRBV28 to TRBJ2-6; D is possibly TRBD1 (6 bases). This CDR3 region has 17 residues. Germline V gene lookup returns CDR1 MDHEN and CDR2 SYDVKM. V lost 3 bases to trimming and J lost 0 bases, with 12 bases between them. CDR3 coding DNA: TGTGCCAGCAGTTTTATAGGGACAACCTCTGGGGCCAACGTCCTGACTTTC. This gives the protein CASSFIGTTSGANVLTF.

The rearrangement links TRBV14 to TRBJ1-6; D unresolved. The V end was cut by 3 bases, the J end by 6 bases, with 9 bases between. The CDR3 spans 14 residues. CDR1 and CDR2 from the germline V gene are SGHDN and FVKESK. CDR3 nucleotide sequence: TGTGCCAGCAGCCAGGAGATACCTAATTCACCCCTCCACTTT. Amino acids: CASSQEIPNSPLHF.

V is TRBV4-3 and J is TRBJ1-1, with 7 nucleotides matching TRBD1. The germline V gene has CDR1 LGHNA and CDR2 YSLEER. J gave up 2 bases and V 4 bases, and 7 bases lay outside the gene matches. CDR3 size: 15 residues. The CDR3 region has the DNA TGCGCCAGCAGCCCGGGACAGTACGGCAACACTGAAGCTTTCTTT. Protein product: CASSPGQYGNTEAFF.

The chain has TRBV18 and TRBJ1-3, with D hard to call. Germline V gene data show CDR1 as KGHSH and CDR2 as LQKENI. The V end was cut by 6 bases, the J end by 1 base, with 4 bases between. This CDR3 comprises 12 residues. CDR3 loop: CASSGSGNTIYF. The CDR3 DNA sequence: TGTGCCAGCTCCGGGTCTGGAAACACCATATATTTT.

The CDR3 nucleotides are TGTGCCAGTAGTATAGGTATGGGACAGGGGTCAAACACTGAAGCTTTCTTT. It translates to CASSIGMGQGSNTEAFF. The chain employs TRBV19 and TRBJ1-1, with TRBD1 identical over 10 bases. Germline CDR1 LNHDA, CDR2 SQIVND (reference sequence). The CDR3 is 17 amino acids. J lost 2 bases, V lost 1 base, and 7 bases had no gene match.

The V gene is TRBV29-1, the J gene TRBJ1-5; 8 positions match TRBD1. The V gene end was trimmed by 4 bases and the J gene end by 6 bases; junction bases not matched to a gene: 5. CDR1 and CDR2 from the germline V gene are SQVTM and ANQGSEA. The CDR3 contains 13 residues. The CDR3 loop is CSVGTGTGQPQHF. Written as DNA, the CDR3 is TGCAGCGTTGGGACAGGGACCGGTCAGCCCCAGCATTTT. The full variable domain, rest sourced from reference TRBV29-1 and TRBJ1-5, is SAVISQKPSRDICQRGTSLTIQCQVDSQVTMMFWYRQQPGQSLTLIATANQGSEATYESGFVIDKFPISRPNLTFSTLTVSNMSPEDSSIYLCSVGTGTGQPQHFGDGTRLSIL.